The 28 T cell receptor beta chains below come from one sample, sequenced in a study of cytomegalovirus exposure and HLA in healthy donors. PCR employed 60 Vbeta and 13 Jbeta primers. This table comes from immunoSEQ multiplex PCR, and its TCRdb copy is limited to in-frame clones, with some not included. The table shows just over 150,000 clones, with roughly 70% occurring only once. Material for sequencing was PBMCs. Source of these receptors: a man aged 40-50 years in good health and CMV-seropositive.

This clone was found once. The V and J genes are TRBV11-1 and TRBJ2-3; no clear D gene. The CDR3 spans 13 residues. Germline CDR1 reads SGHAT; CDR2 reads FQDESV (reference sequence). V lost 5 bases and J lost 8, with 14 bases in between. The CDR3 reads CASSAVEMGTQYF. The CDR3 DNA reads TGTGCCAGCAGCGCGGTGGAGATGGGTACGCAGTATTTT.

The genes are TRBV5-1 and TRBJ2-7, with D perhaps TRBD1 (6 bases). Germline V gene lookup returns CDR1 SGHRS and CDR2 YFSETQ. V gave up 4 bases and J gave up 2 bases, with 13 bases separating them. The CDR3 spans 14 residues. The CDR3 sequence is CASSPGQPTYEQYF. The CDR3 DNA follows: TGCGCCAGCAGCCCCGGACAGCCTACCTACGAGCAGTACTTC.

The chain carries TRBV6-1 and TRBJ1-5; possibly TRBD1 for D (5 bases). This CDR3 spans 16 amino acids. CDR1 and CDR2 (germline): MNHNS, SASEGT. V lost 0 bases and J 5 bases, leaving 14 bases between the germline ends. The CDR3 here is CASSEAGHPFDQPQHF. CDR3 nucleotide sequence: TGTGCCAGCAGTGAAGCGGGGCATCCTTTCGATCAGCCCCAGCATTTT.

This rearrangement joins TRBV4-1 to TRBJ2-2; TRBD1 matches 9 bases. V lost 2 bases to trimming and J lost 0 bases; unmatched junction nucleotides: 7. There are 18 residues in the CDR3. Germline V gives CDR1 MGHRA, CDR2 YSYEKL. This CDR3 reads CASSQRTGEPPNTGELFF. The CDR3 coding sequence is TGCGCCAGCAGCCAACGGACAGGGGAGCCCCCGAACACCGGGGAGCTGTTTTTT.

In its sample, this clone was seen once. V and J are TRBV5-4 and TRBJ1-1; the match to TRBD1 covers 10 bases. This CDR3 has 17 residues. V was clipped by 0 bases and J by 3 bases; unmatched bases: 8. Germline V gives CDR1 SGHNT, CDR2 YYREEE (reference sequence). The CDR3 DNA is TGTGCCAGCAGCTTGGGGGGACAGGGGAGAGCGTACACTGAAGCTTTCTTT. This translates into CASSLGGQGRAYTEAFF.

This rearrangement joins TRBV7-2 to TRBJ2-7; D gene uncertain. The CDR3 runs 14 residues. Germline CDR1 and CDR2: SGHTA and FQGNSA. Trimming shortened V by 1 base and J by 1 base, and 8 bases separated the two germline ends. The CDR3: CASSLGHGSYEQYF. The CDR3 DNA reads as TGTGCCAGCAGCTTAGGTCACGGTTCCTACGAGCAGTACTTC.

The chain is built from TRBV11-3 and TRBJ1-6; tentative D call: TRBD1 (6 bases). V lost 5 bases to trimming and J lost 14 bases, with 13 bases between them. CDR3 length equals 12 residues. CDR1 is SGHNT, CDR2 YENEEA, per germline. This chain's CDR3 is CASSTLQGTLHF. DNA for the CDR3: TGTGCCAGCAGCACCCTACAGGGCACCCTCCACTTT. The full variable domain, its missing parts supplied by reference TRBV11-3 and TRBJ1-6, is EAGVVQSPRYKIIEKKQPVAFWCNPISGHNTLYWYLQNLGQGPELLIRYENEEAVDDSQLPKDRFSAERLKGVDSTLKIQPAELGDSAVYLCASSTLQGTLHFGNGTRLTVT.

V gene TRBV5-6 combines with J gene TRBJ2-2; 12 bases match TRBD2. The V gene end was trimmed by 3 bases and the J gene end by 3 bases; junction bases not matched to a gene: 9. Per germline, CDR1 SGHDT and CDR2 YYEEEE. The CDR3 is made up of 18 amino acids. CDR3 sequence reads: CASSYPGLAGSDTGELFF. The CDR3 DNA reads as TGTGCCAGCAGCTACCCAGGACTAGCGGGGTCGGACACCGGGGAGCTGTTTTTT.

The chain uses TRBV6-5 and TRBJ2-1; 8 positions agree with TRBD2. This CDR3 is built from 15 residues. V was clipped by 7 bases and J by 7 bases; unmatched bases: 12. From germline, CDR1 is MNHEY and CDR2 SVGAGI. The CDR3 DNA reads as TGTGCCAGCAACAAATTCGGGGGGGCGAGTAATGAGCAGTTCTTC. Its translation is CASNKFGGASNEQFF.

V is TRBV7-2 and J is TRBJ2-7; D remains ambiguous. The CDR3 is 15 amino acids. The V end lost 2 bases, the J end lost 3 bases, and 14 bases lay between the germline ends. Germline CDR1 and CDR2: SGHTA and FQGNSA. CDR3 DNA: TGTGCCAGCAGCTTAATCCCCCGGGTGGACTACGAGCAGTACTTC. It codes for CASSLIPRVDYEQYF. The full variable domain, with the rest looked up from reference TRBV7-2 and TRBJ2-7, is GAGVSQSPSNKVTEKGKDVELRCDPISGHTALYWYRQSLGQGLEFLIYFQGNSAPDKSGLPSDRFSAERTGGSVSTLTIQRTQQEDSAVYLCASSLIPRVDYEQYFGPGTRLTVT.

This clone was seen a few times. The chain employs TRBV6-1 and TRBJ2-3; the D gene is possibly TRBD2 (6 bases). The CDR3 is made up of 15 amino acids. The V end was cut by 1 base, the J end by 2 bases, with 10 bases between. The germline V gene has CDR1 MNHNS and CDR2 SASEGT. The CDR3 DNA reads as TGTGCCAGCAGTGAAGAGGAGGGGTCCACAGATACGCAGTATTTT. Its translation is CASSEEEGSTDTQYF.

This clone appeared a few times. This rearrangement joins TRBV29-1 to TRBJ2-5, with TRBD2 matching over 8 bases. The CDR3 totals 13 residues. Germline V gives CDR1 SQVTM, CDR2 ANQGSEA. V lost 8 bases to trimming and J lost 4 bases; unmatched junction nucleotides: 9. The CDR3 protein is CSSAGGGSETQYF. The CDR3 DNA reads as TGCAGCTCTGCAGGCGGGGGGTCAGAGACCCAGTACTTC.

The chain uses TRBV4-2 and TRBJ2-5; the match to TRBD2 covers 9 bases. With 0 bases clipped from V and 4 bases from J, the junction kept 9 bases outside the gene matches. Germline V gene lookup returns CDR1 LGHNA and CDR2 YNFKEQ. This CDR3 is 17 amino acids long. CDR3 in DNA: TGTGCCAGCAGCCAAGATCGATTAGCGGGGGAGGGAGAGACCCAGTACTTC. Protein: CASSQDRLAGEGETQYF.

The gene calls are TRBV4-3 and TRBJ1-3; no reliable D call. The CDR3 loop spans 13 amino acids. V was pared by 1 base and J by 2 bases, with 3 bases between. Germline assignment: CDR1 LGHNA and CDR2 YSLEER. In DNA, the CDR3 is TGCGCCAGCAGCCAAGTAGCTGGAAACACCATATATTTT. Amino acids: CASSQVAGNTIYF.

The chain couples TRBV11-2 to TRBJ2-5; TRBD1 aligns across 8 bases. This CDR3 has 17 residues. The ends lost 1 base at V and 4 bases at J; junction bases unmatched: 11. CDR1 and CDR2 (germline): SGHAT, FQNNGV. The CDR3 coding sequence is TGTGCCAGCAGCTTAGGGTCGTGGGGCAGGGGGCGAGAGACCCAGTACTTC. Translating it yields CASSLGSWGRGRETQYF.

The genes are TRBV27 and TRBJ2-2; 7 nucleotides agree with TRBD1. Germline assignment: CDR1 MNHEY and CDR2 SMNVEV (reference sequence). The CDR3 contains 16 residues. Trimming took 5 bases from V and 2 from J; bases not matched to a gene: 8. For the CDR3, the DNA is TGTGCCAGCAGTCCCTCCCGGACAGGAAACACCGGGGAGCTGTTTTTT. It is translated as CASSPSRTGNTGELFF.

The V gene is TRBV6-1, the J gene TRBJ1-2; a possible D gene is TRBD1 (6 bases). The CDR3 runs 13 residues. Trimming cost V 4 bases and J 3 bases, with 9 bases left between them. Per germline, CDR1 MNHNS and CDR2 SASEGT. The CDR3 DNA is TGTGCCAGCAGTGGAGCAGGGGACTATGGCTACACCTTC. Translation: CASSGAGDYGYTF.

Written as DNA, the CDR3 is TGTGCCAGCAGCCACTCGGGGGTCCCCTACGAGCAGTACTTC. It specifies CASSHSGVPYEQYF. This chain connects TRBV7-6 to TRBJ2-7; weak D call: TRBD2 (6 bases). The CDR3 is 14 amino acids. The germline V and J ends were trimmed by 5 bases and 2 bases, with 13 bases remaining between them. Germline V gene data show CDR1 as SGHVS and CDR2 as FNYEAQ.

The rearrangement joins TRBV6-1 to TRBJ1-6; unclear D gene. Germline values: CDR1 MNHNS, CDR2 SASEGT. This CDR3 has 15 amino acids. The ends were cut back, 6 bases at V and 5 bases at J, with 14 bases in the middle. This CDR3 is CASRTWTGNNSPLHF. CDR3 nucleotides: TGTGCCAGCAGGACCTGGACTGGCAATAATTCACCCCTCCACTTT.

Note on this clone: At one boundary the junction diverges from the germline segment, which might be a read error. The CDR3 nucleotides are TGTGCTAGCAGCTTAGCCAGGGGGCATGGAAACACCATATATTTT. Protein sequence: CASSLARGHGNTIYF. J is TRBJ1-3 and V is TRBV7-7; 8 nucleotides align to TRBD1. Germline CDR1 SSHAT, CDR2 FNYEAQ (reference sequence). This CDR3 has 15 amino acids.

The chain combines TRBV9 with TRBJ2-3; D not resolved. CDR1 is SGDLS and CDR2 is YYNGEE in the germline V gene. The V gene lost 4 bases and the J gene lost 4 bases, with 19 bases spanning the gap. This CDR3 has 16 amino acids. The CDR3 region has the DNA TGTGCCAGCAGCCCCCGTTTAGCCTCCCGATCAGATACGCAGTATTTT. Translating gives CASSPRLASRSDTQYF.

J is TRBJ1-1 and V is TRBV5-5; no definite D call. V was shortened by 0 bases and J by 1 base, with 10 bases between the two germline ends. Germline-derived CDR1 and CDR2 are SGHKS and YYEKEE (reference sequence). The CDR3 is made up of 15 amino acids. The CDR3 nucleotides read TGTGCCAGCAGCTTGGCGGGGATCCCGAACACTGAAGCTTTCTTT. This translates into CASSLAGIPNTEAFF.

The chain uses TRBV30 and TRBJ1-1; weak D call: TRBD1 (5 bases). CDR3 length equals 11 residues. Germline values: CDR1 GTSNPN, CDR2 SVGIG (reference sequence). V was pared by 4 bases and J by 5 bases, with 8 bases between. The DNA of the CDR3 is TGTGCCTGGACGGAGGGGACTGAAGCTTTCTTT. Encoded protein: CAWTEGTEAFF.

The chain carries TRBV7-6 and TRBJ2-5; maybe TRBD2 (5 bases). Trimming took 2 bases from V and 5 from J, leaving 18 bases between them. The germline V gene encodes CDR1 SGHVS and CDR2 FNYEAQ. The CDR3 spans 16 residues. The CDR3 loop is CASSLNSPPGLETQYF. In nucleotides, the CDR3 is TGTGCCAGCAGCTTAAATTCGCCCCCGGGGTTGGAGACCCAGTACTTC.

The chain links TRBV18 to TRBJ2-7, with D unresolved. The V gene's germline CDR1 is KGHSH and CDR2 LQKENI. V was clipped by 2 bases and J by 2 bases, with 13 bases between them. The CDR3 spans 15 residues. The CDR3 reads CASSPESRKAYEQYF. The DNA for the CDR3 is TGTGCCAGCTCACCAGAAAGCAGGAAAGCCTACGAGCAGTACTTC.

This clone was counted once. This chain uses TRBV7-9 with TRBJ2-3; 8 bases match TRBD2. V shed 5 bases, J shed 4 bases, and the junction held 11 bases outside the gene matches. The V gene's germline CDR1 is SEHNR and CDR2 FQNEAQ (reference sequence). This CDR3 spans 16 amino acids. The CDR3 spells CASSPPYGTRSDTQYF. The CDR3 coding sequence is TGTGCCAGCAGCCCCCCCTACGGGACTAGGTCAGATACGCAGTATTTT.

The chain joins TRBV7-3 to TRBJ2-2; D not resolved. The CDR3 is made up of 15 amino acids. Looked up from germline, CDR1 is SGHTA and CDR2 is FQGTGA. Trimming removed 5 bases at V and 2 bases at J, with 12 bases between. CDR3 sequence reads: CASSPFGSNTGELFF. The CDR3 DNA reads TGTGCCAGCAGCCCATTTGGCAGTAACACCGGGGAGCTGTTTTTT.

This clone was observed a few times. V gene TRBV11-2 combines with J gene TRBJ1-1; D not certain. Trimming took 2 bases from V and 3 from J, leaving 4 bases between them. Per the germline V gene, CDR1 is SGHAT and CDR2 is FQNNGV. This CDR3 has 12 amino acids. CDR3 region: CASSLQDTEAFF. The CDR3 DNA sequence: TGTGCCAGCAGCTTACAGGACACTGAAGCTTTCTTT.